This section outlines one T cell receptor beta chain sequence together with its context. The protocol was immunoSEQ multiplex PCR, while the TCRdb copy is restricted to in-frame clones and leaves out a portion. The data show 130,000 or so clones, 69% seen once. The sample originates from a study of blood T cell repertoires in COVID-19. Per germline, CDR1 MNHEY and CDR2 SVGEGT. The CDR3 totals 15 residues. V dropped 4 bases and J dropped 6 bases, with 16 bases sitting between them. The receptor comes from a woman aged 70-85 years with acute or convalescent COVID-19. The gene calls are TRBV6-2 or TRBV6-3 and TRBJ1-5; weak D call: TRBD1 (6 bases). Sample: peripheral blood. CDR3 amino acids: CASSSTTGRVQPQHF. The CDR3 DNA is TGTGCCAGCAGTTCGACCACAGGGAGGGTTCAGCCCCAGCATTTT.